This T cell receptor (beta chain) derives from a study of blood T cell repertoires in COVID-19. Study information: The study drew acute and convalescent COVID-19 samples from the United States, Italy and Spain. PBMCs, B-cell-depleted T cells, or T cells were the source of the cDNA or gDNA that made up the material.

As handled by the study authors: Reference gene primer amplification gave nucleated cell count estimates. Data came from immunoSEQ multiplex PCR; TCRdb stores just in-frame clones and leaves some out. V, J and clone size reflect that table, while D and trimming were determined from the DNA. The table lists 250,000 or so clones, approximately 84% of them singletons. This clone was observed a few times. The sequence derives from a man aged 50-60 years with acute or convalescent COVID-19. The sequenced sample was peripheral blood.

The DNA for the CDR3 is TGTGCCAGCAGTTTAGCCAGGGGGTATGACGAGCAGTACTTC. It specifies CASSLARGYDEQYF. This chain joins TRBV27 and TRBJ2-7; 7 bases are a match to TRBD1. Germline trimming cut 2 bases from V and 5 bases from J; bases unmatched to any gene: 6. Germline V gene sequence: CDR1 MNHEY, CDR2 SMNVEV (reference sequence). CDR3 length: 14 residues.